The 30 T cell receptor beta chains given below trace back to one sample, sequenced in a study of cytomegalovirus exposure and HLA in healthy donors. Use of 60 Vbeta and 13 Jbeta primers characterized the PCR. Repertoires were generated with immunoSEQ multiplex PCR, while TCRdb's copy carries only in-frame clones and drops some. This table holds around 99,000 clones, 70% to 80% found once. The specimen sequenced was PBMCs. The receptors originated from a man in his forties or fifties in good health and CMV-seronegative.

The chain has TRBV7-9 and TRBJ2-3; 10 bases line up with TRBD1. Trimming at V came to 3 bases and at J to 3 bases, leaving 0 bases not matched to a gene. The CDR3 has 14 residues. Germline lookup yields CDR1 SEHNR and CDR2 FQNEAQ (reference sequence). The CDR3 reads CASSLGQGTDTQYF. The CDR3 DNA reads TGTGCCAGCAGCTTGGGACAGGGGACAGATACGCAGTATTTT.

CDR3 region: CASSWGQGDYGYTF. In DNA form, the CDR3 reads TGTGCCAGCAGCTGGGGACAAGGGGACTATGGCTACACCTTC. The chain carries TRBV11-2 and TRBJ1-2; possible D gene TRBD1, 6 bases. Trimming removed 4 bases at V and 3 bases at J, with 12 bases between. Germline CDR1 is SGHAT and CDR2 is FQNNGV. The CDR3 extends over 14 amino acids.

This sequence joins TRBV19 and TRBJ2-5, with D possibly TRBD1 on 6 matching bases. The CDR3 spans 16 residues. Per the germline V gene, CDR1 is LNHDA and CDR2 is SQIVND (reference sequence). V shed 0 bases and J shed 6 bases, with 17 bases lying between them. The DNA of the CDR3 is TGTGCCAGTAGTATAGATCCCGCAGGGGCCAAAAAGACCCAGTACTTC. Protein product: CASSIDPAGAKKTQYF.

The CDR3 protein is CSVHAGIDYEQYF. CDR3 coding DNA: TGCAGCGTTCACGCAGGGATAGACTACGAGCAGTACTTC. The chain links TRBV29-1 to TRBJ2-7; possible D gene TRBD1, 5 bases. The V and J ends lost 5 bases and 3 bases respectively, with 14 bases between them. CDR1 is SQVTM, CDR2 ANQGSEA, per germline. The CDR3 is 13 amino acids.

The chain combines TRBV28 with TRBJ2-7; TRBD2 aligns across 7 bases. The CDR3 consists of 13 residues. Germline-derived CDR1 and CDR2 are MDHEN and SYDVKM. V dropped 10 bases and J dropped 2; count of bases not matched to a gene: 8. CDR3 coding DNA: TGTGCCATCGAACCGGGGGGAGCCTACGAGCAGTACTTC. It yields the protein CAIEPGGAYEQYF.

This clone was picked up one time. This sequence joins TRBV10-1 and TRBJ2-1, with D maybe TRBD2 (5 bases). The ends were cut back, 4 bases at V and 8 bases at J, with 12 bases in the middle. This CDR3 contains 13 residues. CDR1 and CDR2 (germline): WNHNN, SYGVQD (reference sequence). For the CDR3, the DNA is TGCGCCAGCAGTGCCGGGATTGAGGATGAGCAGTTCTTC. Encoded protein: CASSAGIEDEQFF.

This chain links TRBV30 with TRBJ1-1; 9 nucleotides agree with TRBD1. CDR1 and CDR2 (germline): GTSNPN, SVGIG (reference sequence). V was pared by 5 bases and J by 1 base, with 2 bases of the junction left unmatched. CDR3 length: 13 residues. CDR3: CAWDRGENTEAFF. The CDR3 DNA reads TGTGCCTGGGACAGGGGGGAGAACACTGAAGCTTTCTTT.

Here the CDR3 DNA reads TGTGCCAGCAGCAACGGACAGGAGGGAGATACGCAGTATTTT. As protein: CASSNGQEGDTQYF. This rearrangement joins TRBV5-4 to TRBJ2-3, with D possibly TRBD1 on 7 matching bases. Trimming left V 4 bases short and J 5 bases short, with 14 bases between. CDR3 size: 14 residues. Germline-derived CDR1 and CDR2 are SGHNT and YYREEE (reference sequence).

This rearrangement joins TRBV4-1 to TRBJ2-1, with 7 bases lining up with TRBD2. The J segment lost 3 bases and the V segment lost 2 bases, leaving 10 bases of the junction unmatched. This CDR3 region has 17 residues. CDR1 and CDR2 (germline): MGHRA, YSYEKL. The CDR3 nucleotides are TGCGCCAGCAGCCAACCTTGGGCGGGAGTGGACTACAATGAGCAGTTCTTC. Translation gives CASSQPWAGVDYNEQFF.

The chain employs TRBV13 and TRBJ2-7; 11 nucleotides match TRBD2. V gave up 5 bases and J gave up 0 bases; unmatched junction bases: 6. The CDR3 totals 16 residues. Per the germline V gene, CDR1 is PRHDT and CDR2 is FYEKMQ (reference sequence). The CDR3 protein is CASSARTSGRSYEQYF. In DNA, the CDR3 is TGTGCCAGCAGCGCTCGGACTAGCGGGCGCTCCTACGAGCAGTACTTC. Based on the CDR3 plus reference TRBV13 and TRBJ2-7, the full variable domain is AAGVIQSPRHLIKEKRETATLKCYPIPRHDTVYWYQQGPGQDPQFLISFYEKMQSDKGSIPDRFSAQQFSDYHSELNMSSLELGDSALYFCASSARTSGRSYEQYFGPGTRLTVT.

The chain is built from TRBV9 and TRBJ2-2; D perhaps matches TRBD2 (6 bases). The CDR3 covers 15 residues. Germline CDR1 reads SGDLS; CDR2 reads YYNGEE. The V and J ends lost 1 base and 1 base respectively, with 8 bases between them. CDR3 nucleotides: TGTGCCAGCAGCGTACAAGCGGGGAACACCGGGGAGCTGTTTTTT. Residues: CASSVQAGNTGELFF.

The genes are TRBV6-1 and TRBJ1-6; TRBD1 matches 8 bases. Germline trimming cut 1 base from V and 7 bases from J; bases unmatched to any gene: 3. Germline V lookup: CDR1 MNHNS, CDR2 SASEGT. The CDR3 is 15 residues long. CDR3 bases: TGTGCCAGCAGTGAAGGAACAGGGGGGAATTCACCCCTCCACTTT. Protein sequence: CASSEGTGGNSPLHF.

The V and J genes are TRBV2 and TRBJ1-1; D is possibly TRBD1 (5 bases). V was clipped by 3 bases and J by 1 base, with 24 bases between them. The CDR3 is 19 amino acids. Germline values: CDR1 SNHLY, CDR2 FYNNEI. The CDR3 protein is CASSDLHRADRRGNTEAFF. The CDR3 DNA is TGTGCCAGCAGTGATTTGCACAGAGCCGACAGAAGGGGGAACACTGAAGCTTTCTTT.

The chain joins TRBV28 to TRBJ2-3; 15 bases are shared with TRBD2. Trimming cost V 8 bases and J 5 bases; bases outside gene matches: 5. The CDR3 is 15 amino acids. Germline V gene lookup returns CDR1 MDHEN and CDR2 SYDVKM. The CDR3: CASLGTSGGKDTQYF. The DNA of the CDR3 is TGTGCCAGCCTCGGGACTAGCGGGGGGAAAGATACGCAGTATTTT. The whole variable domain, filled in from reference TRBV28 and TRBJ2-3, reads DVKVTQSSRYLVKRTGEKVFLECVQDMDHENMFWYRQDPGLGLRLIYFSYDVKMKEKGDIPEGYSVSREKKERFSLILESASTNQTSMYLCASLGTSGGKDTQYFGPGTRLTVL.

The chain recombines TRBV5-4 with TRBJ1-6; the D is unclear. Trimming cost V 4 bases and J 6 bases, with 8 bases left between them. The CDR3 totals 13 residues. Germline V gives CDR1 SGHNT, CDR2 YYREEE (reference sequence). The chain's CDR3 is CASSQEANSPLHF. The CDR3 DNA reads TGTGCCAGCAGCCAGGAGGCTAATTCACCCCTCCACTTT.

The gene calls are TRBV2 and TRBJ1-2, with 8 bases fitting TRBD1. From germline, CDR1 is SNHLY and CDR2 FYNNEI. J was trimmed by 3 bases and V by 4 bases; bases with no gene match: 7. The CDR3 runs to 15 residues. In DNA, the CDR3 is TGTGCCAGCAGTGTACAGGCAGGGGGCGACTATGGCTACACCTTC. Translating it yields CASSVQAGGDYGYTF.

The chain joins TRBV7-7 to TRBJ2-1; 11 bases are a match to TRBD2. V shed 5 bases and J 6 bases; nucleotides not matched to a gene: 3. Germline CDR1 reads SSHAT; CDR2 reads FNYEAQ (reference sequence). This CDR3 comprises 14 residues. CDR3 loop: CASSQGTSGNEQFF. CDR3 nucleotides: TGTGCCAGCAGCCAAGGGACTAGCGGCAATGAGCAGTTCTTC.

This chain joins TRBV28 and TRBJ2-7; the D is unclear. This CDR3 is built from 13 residues. Trimming took off 2 bases at V and 8 bases at J, with 13 bases between the two ends. CDR1 MDHEN and CDR2 SYDVKM come from the germline V gene. Written as DNA, the CDR3 is TGTGCCAGCAGTTTACGACTTCCTCCCAAGCAGTACTTC. The encoded protein is CASSLRLPPKQYF.

The chain couples TRBV6-1 to TRBJ2-2; D perhaps matches TRBD2 (6 bases). V dropped 4 bases and J dropped 0 bases, with 6 bases sitting between them. The V gene's germline CDR1 is MNHNS and CDR2 SASEGT. This CDR3 contains 14 residues. The CDR3 DNA reads TGTGCCAGCAGTGGCGGGGCGAACACCGGGGAGCTGTTTTTT. Translation: CASSGGANTGELFF.

This clone was picked up many times. V is TRBV2 and J is TRBJ1-1, with D perhaps matching TRBD1 (5 bases). Between the trimmed V and J ends, which lost 8 bases and 5 bases, there was a span of 15 bases. CDR1 and CDR2 (germline): SNHLY, FYNNEI. CDR3 length: 13 amino acids. The CDR3 loop is CASSGREGTEAFF. In nucleotides, the CDR3 is TGTGCCAGCTCTGGCAGGGAAGGAACTGAAGCTTTCTTT.

J is TRBJ1-1 and V is TRBV9; TRBD1 matches 7 bases. This CDR3 region has 13 residues. Germline loops: CDR1 SGDLS, CDR2 YYNGEE. The V segment lost 2 bases and the J segment 7 bases; nucleotides outside the gene matches: 5. CDR3 amino acids: CASSVQGVDEAFF. The CDR3 DNA is TGTGCCAGCAGCGTTCAGGGGGTTGATGAAGCTTTCTTT.

The chain carries TRBV6-1 and TRBJ1-1, with 7 nucleotides matching TRBD1. Germline lookup yields CDR1 MNHNS and CDR2 SASEGT. This CDR3 spans 14 amino acids. V gave up 7 bases and J gave up 5 bases; unmatched junction bases: 10. CDR3: CASISKGATTEAFF. CDR3 nucleotides: TGTGCCAGCATAAGTAAGGGGGCCACGACTGAAGCTTTCTTT.

This sequence joins TRBV9 and TRBJ2-3; the match to TRBD2 covers 10 bases. Trimming at V came to 0 bases and at J to 6 bases, leaving 7 bases not matched to a gene. CDR1 is SGDLS, CDR2 YYNGEE, per germline. CDR3 length: 16 residues. In nucleotides, the CDR3 is TGTGCCAGCAGCGTAGGGGTTAGCGGGGGGTCGGATACGCAGTATTTT. It translates to CASSVGVSGGSDTQYF.

The chain joins TRBV2 to TRBJ2-5; 10 bases are a match to TRBD1. V dropped 6 bases and J dropped 3; count of bases not matched to a gene: 1. Germline CDR1 reads SNHLY; CDR2 reads FYNNEI. There are 13 residues in the CDR3. For the CDR3, the DNA is TGTGCCAGCAGGGACAGGGGGGAAGAGACCCAGTACTTC. Amino acid sequence: CASRDRGEETQYF.

In DNA form, the CDR3 reads TGTGCCAGCCACGGCTTACAAGTCAGGACGAACACCGGGGAGCTGTTTTTT. This translates into CASHGLQVRTNTGELFF. The chain recombines TRBV7-2 with TRBJ2-2; D call uncertain. Germline assignment: CDR1 SGHTA and CDR2 FQGNSA. There are 17 residues in the CDR3. Deletions cut 8 bases from V and 0 bases from J, with 19 bases between.

The chain couples TRBV2 to TRBJ1-5, with 9 bases fitting TRBD1. After removal of 6 bases from V and 1 base from J, the junction contained 4 bases not matched to a gene. The CDR3 length is 15 residues. Germline CDR1 SNHLY, CDR2 FYNNEI. CDR3: CASRPGTGSNQPQHF. For the CDR3, the DNA is TGTGCCAGCAGACCCGGGACAGGGAGCAATCAGCCCCAGCATTTT. The full variable domain, in which reference TRBV2 and TRBJ1-5 provide the parts outside the CDR3, is EPEVTQTPSHQVTQMGQEVILRCVPISNHLYFYWYRQILGQKVEFLVSFYNNEISEKSEIFDDQFSVERPDGSNFTLKIRSTKLEDSAMYFCASRPGTGSNQPQHFGDGTRLSIL.

The chain is built from TRBV7-3 and TRBJ2-1, with D possibly TRBD1 on 6 matching bases. This CDR3 contains 13 residues. Trimming removed 4 bases at V and 4 bases at J, with 8 bases between. Per germline, CDR1 SGHTA and CDR2 FQGTGA. CDR3 sequence reads: CASSWTAYNEQFF. In nucleotides, the CDR3 is TGTGCCAGCAGCTGGACAGCTTACAATGAGCAGTTCTTC.

This clone was recorded only once. The chain employs TRBV7-2 and TRBJ2-2, with 9 bases fitting TRBD1. The V gene's germline CDR1 is SGHTA and CDR2 FQGNSA. J lost 7 bases, V lost 4 bases, and 7 bases had no gene match. CDR3 length: 15 residues. CDR3 loop: CASSSTGGVGGELFF. CDR3 coding DNA: TGTGCCAGCAGCTCCACAGGGGGCGTCGGCGGGGAGCTGTTTTTT.

This chain connects TRBV7-2 to TRBJ2-7; weak D call: TRBD1 (5 bases). The CDR3 has 13 amino acids. Germline V gives CDR1 SGHTA, CDR2 FQGNSA. Trimming took 5 bases from V and 3 from J, leaving 11 bases between them. CDR3 coding DNA: TGTGCCAGCAGCGGACAAAATATCTACGAGCAGTACTTC. The encoded protein is CASSGQNIYEQYF.

The chain combines TRBV4-1 with TRBJ2-3; 9 bases align to TRBD2. The germline V gene has CDR1 MGHRA and CDR2 YSYEKL. The trim removed 3 bases at V and 1 base at J, leaving 8 bases unmatched. The CDR3 spans 17 residues. The CDR3 is CASSHPGGGGGTDTQYF. The CDR3 DNA follows: TGCGCCAGCAGCCACCCCGGCGGGGGGGGAGGCACAGATACGCAGTATTTT.